These 17 T cell receptor beta chains were sequenced from one sample in a study of T cell repertoires in cytomegalovirus infection. MiXCR, run by TCRdb on the reads, gives a single entry per CDR3 protein. The table lists more than 500,000 distinct CDR3 sequences, 15% to 20% of them singletons. Sequencing was performed on CD8+ T cells from PBMCs. These receptors all come from a human donor in good health (CMV status not recorded). Some clones in this sample may be carry-over from other donors' samples.

The genes are TRBV3-1 and TRBJ1-5; D ambiguous. Trimming took 3 bases from V and 2 from J, leaving 11 bases between them. Germline-derived CDR1 and CDR2 are LGHDT and YNNKEL (reference sequence). The CDR3 runs 15 residues. The DNA of the CDR3 is TGTGCCAGCAGCCAGTCAATCGGCCGCAATCAGCCCCAGCATTTT. Its translation is CASSQSIGRNQPQHF.

V is TRBV7-2 and J is TRBJ2-1, with 13 bases fitting TRBD2. The CDR3 spans 18 residues. The V gene end was trimmed by 5 bases and the J gene end by 6 bases; junction bases not matched to a gene: 13. Per the germline V gene, CDR1 is SGHTA and CDR2 is FQGNSA. The CDR3: CASSARGLAGAALNEQFF. The DNA of the CDR3 is TGTGCCAGCAGCGCCCGCGGACTAGCGGGGGCCGCCCTCAATGAGCAGTTCTTC.

This clonotype was counted ten times or more. The genes are TRBV27 and TRBJ1-1; D ambiguous. The germline V gene encodes CDR1 MNHEY and CDR2 SMNVEV (reference sequence). The CDR3 runs 15 residues. Trimming left V 3 bases short and J 0 bases short, with 11 bases between. Here the CDR3 DNA reads TGTGCCAGCAGTTTGAAACAACCCATGAACACTGAAGCTTTCTTT. Protein product: CASSLKQPMNTEAFF.

This clonotype has at least ten counts. The chain couples TRBV12-3 or TRBV12-4 to TRBJ2-7, with D tentatively TRBD1 (5 bases). The CDR3 covers 15 residues. Between the trimmed V and J ends, which lost 1 base and 1 base, there was a span of 11 bases. CDR3 DNA: TGTGCCAGCAGTTTAGGTGGGGCGCATTCCTACGAGCAGTACTTC. Its protein product is CASSLGGAHSYEQYF.

This clonotype has at least ten counts. The rearrangement joins TRBV7-9 to TRBJ2-5, with TRBD2 matching 7 bases. The V gene's germline CDR1 is SEHNR and CDR2 FQNEAQ (reference sequence). The V segment lost 1 base and the J segment 3 bases; nucleotides outside the gene matches: 8. The CDR3 is 16 residues long. CDR3 coding DNA: TGTGCCAGCAGCTTAGGTCCAGCGGGAAGCAAAGAGACCCAGTACTTC. Its protein is CASSLGPAGSKETQYF.

This chain joins TRBV2 and TRBJ2-7; possibly TRBD1 for D (5 bases). The germline gives CDR1 SNHLY, CDR2 FYNNEI. V was cut by 7 bases and J by 1 base, with 8 bases left in between. This CDR3 region has 12 residues. Here the CDR3 reads CASKGASYEQYF. Written as DNA, the CDR3 is TGTGCCAGCAAAGGGGCTTCCTACGAGCAGTACTTC.

This sequence joins TRBV9 and TRBJ2-2; 11 bases match TRBD2. Trimming removed 0 bases from V and 4 bases from J; junction bases left unmatched: 5. Germline CDR1 is SGDLS and CDR2 is YYNGEE. The CDR3 is 17 amino acids. This CDR3 reads CASSVALAGDTTGELFF. The CDR3 DNA sequence: TGTGCCAGCAGCGTAGCACTAGCGGGAGATACCACCGGGGAGCTGTTTTTT.

The table lists this clonotype with a few counts. The gene calls are TRBV4-2 and TRBJ2-5; D is undetermined. This CDR3 spans 13 amino acids. Trimming shortened V by 3 bases and J by 5 bases, and 10 bases separated the two germline ends. CDR1 and CDR2 from the germline V gene are LGHNA and YNFKEQ. The CDR3 DNA reads TGTGCCAGCAGCCAGATACTTGCGGAGACCCAGTACTTC. Protein: CASSQILAETQYF.

About this clonotype: A single base separates this from a much larger clone, so it may be a read error. This chain connects TRBV2 to TRBJ2-5; 8 nucleotides agree with TRBD2. Germline V gene lookup returns CDR1 SNHLY and CDR2 FYNNEI. Germline trimming cut 5 bases from V and 0 bases from J; bases unmatched to any gene: 14. The length of the CDR3 is 18 residues. The CDR3 protein is CASSYNGGTRADQETQYF. CDR3 sequence (DNA): TGTGCCAGCAGTTACAACGGGGGGACTAGGGCCGACCAAGAGACCCAGTACTTC.

This clonotype was seen repeatedly, ten times or more. J is TRBJ1-1 and V is TRBV27; D not resolved. V lost 6 bases, J lost 0 bases, and 14 bases lay in between. Germline V CDR1 and CDR2: MNHEY, SMNVEV (reference sequence). The CDR3 extends over 15 amino acids. The CDR3 DNA follows: TGTGCCAGCAGCATCAGAGGACGGATGAACACTGAAGCTTTCTTT. Its protein product is CASSIRGRMNTEAFF.

The rearrangement uses TRBV6-2 or TRBV6-3 and TRBJ2-1; D unresolved. The CDR3 covers 15 residues. Trimming shortened V by 0 bases and J by 1 base, and 7 bases separated the two germline ends. CDR1 and CDR2 from the germline V gene are MNHEY and SVGEGT. The CDR3 here is CASSYSDGSYNEQFF. CDR3 bases: TGTGCCAGCAGTTACTCGGACGGTTCCTACAATGAGCAGTTCTTC.

This clonotype was counted at least ten times. V gene TRBV19 combines with J gene TRBJ2-1; 9 bases match TRBD1. Per germline, CDR1 LNHDA and CDR2 SQIVND (reference sequence). V lost 5 bases, J lost 10 bases, and 21 bases stayed unmatched. The CDR3 covers 18 residues. The CDR3 coding sequence is TGTGCCAGTAGTGTTACCATTACCGGGACAGGGACGAATAGCGAGCAGTTCTTC. Its protein is CASSVTITGTGTNSEQFF.

This clonotype has a count of ten or more. The CDR3: CAISTTDSTDTQYF. CDR3 nucleotide sequence: TGTGCCATCAGTACTACAGACAGCACAGATACGCAGTATTTT. The V and J genes are TRBV10-3 and TRBJ2-3; D not resolved. Germline V gene data show CDR1 as ENHRY and CDR2 as SYGVKD. The length of the CDR3 is 14 residues. V lost 5 bases and J 0 bases, leaving 9 bases between the germline ends.

This chain joins TRBV6-5 and TRBJ2-7; 11 bases are shared with TRBD2. Germline V CDR1 and CDR2: MNHEY, SVGAGI. The CDR3 extends over 15 amino acids. V shed 5 bases and J 3 bases; nucleotides not matched to a gene: 6. The CDR3: CASSTPSGGFYEQYF. As DNA, the CDR3 is TGTGCCAGCAGTACACCTAGCGGGGGGTTCTACGAGCAGTACTTC.

This clonotype was found many times. V usage is TRBV11-2 and J usage is TRBJ1-6; D gene unclear. The germline V gene encodes CDR1 SGHAT and CDR2 FQNNGV. CDR3 length: 16 residues. V was trimmed by 1 base and J by 9 bases, leaving 16 bases between them. As DNA, the CDR3 is TGTGCCAGCAGCTTAGTTATCAGCAGGCAGGTTTCACCCCTCCACTTT. It encodes CASSLVISRQVSPLHF.

This clonotype was observed many times. This chain joins TRBV19 and TRBJ2-7; possibly TRBD1 for D (6 bases). The CDR3 contains 14 residues. Germline V CDR1 and CDR2: LNHDA, SQIVND (reference sequence). V was clipped by 4 bases and J by 2 bases, with 12 bases between them. The CDR3 DNA sequence: TGTGCCAGTAGTAGATGGGGGCCGACCTACGAGCAGTACTTC. Translated, it gives CASSRWGPTYEQYF.

The table lists this clonotype with many counts. The chain combines TRBV12-3 or TRBV12-4 with TRBJ1-2, with D possibly TRBD1 on 5 matching bases. With 10 bases removed from V and 2 bases from J, the gap between germline ends came to 20 bases. The CDR3 has 15 amino acids. In DNA, the CDR3 is TGTGCCACCCTACCCAATATTCCAGGGAACTATGGCTACACCTTC. Translated, it gives CATLPNIPGNYGYTF.